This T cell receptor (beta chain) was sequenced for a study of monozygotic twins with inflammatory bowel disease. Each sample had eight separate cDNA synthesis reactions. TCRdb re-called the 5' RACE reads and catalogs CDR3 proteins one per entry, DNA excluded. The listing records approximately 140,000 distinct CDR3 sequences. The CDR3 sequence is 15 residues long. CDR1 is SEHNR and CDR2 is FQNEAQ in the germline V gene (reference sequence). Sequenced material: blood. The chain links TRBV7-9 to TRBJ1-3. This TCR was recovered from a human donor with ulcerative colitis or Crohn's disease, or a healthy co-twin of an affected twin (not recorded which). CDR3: CASSLFGSKGNTIYF.